This T cell receptor beta chain was found in a study of OX40 agonist ivuxolimab in advanced cancers. The V end lost 1 base, the J end lost 2 bases, and 8 bases lay between the germline ends. Germline-derived CDR1 and CDR2 are SGHRS and YFSETQ. The CDR3 covers 14 residues. Method: immunoSEQ multiplex PCR; TCRdb's copy keeps in-frame clones and lacks some. The sample records 55,000 or so clones, around 87% being singletons. Prior autoimmune disease or systemic immunosuppression barred patients. The receptor was derived from an adult with an advanced solid tumor such as melanoma, head and neck, liver or kidney cancer. The material sequenced was CD4+ or CD8+ T cells sorted from blood, taken in a trial of the OX40 agonist ivuxolimab. The V call is TRBV5-1, the J call TRBJ2-3, with D possibly TRBD1 on 5 matching bases. CDR3 nucleotide sequence: TGCGCCAGCAGCTTGACAGGCAACACAGATACGCAGTATTTT. This gives the protein CASSLTGNTDTQYF.